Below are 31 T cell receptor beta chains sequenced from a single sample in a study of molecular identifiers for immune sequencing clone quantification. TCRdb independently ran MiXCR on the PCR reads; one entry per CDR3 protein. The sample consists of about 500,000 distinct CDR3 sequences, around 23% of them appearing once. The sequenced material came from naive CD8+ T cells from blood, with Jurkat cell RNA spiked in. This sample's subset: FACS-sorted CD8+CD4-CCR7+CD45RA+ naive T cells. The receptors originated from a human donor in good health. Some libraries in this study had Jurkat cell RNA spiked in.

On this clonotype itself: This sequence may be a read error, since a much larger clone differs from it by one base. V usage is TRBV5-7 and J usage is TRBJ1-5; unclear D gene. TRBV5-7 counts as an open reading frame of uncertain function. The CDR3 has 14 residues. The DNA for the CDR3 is TGTGCCAGCAGCGGTAAAAGTAGCAATCAGCCCCGGCATTTT. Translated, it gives CASSGKSSNQPRHF.

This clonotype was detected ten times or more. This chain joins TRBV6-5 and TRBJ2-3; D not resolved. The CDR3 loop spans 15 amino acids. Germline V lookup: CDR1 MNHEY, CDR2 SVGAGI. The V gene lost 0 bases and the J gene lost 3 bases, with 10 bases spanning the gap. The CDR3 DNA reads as TGTGCCAGCAGTTACTCGGTATCCGATACAGATACGCAGTATTTT. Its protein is CASSYSVSDTDTQYF.

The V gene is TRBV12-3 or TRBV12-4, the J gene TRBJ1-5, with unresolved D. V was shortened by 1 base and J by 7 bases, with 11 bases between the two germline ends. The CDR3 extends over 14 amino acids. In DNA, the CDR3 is TGTGCCAGCAGTTTAGGGCCAAGGAACCAGCCCCAGCATTTT. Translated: CASSLGPRNQPQHF.

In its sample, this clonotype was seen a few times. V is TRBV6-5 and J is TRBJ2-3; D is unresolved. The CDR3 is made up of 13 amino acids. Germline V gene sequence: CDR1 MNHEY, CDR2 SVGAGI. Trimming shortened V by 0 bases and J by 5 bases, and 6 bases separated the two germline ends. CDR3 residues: CASSYSNRDTQYF. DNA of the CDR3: TGTGCCAGCAGTTACTCGAACCGAGATACGCAGTATTTT.

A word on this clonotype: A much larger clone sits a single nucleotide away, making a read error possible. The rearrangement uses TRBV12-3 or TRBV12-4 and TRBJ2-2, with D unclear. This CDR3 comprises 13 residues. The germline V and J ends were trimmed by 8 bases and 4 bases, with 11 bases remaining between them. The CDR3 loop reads CASGAYRTGELFF. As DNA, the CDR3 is TGTGCCAGCGGTGCCTATCGCACCGGGGAGCTGTTTTTT.

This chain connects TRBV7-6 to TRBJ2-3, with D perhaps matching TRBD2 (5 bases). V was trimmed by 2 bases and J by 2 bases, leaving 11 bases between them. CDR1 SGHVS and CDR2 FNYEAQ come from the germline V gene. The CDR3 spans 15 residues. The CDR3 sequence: CASSLSGFDTDTQYF. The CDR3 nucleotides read TGTGCCAGCAGCTTAAGCGGATTCGACACAGATACGCAGTATTTT.

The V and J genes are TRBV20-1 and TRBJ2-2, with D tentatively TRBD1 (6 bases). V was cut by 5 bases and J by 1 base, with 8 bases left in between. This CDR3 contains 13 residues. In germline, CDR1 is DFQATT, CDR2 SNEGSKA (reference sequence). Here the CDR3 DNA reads TGCAGTGCTTGGGACAAGAACACCGGGGAGCTGTTTTTT. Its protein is CSAWDKNTGELFF.

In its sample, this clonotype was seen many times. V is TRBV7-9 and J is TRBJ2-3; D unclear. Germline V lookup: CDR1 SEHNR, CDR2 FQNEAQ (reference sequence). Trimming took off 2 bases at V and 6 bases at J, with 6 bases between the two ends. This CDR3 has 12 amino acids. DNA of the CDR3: TGTGCCAGCAGCTTATCGCTGGATACGCAGTATTTT. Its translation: CASSLSLDTQYF.

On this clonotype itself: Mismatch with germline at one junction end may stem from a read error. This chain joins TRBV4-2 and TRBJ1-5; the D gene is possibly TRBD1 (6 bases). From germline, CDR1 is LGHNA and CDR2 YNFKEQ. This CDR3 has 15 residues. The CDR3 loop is CASSQGGGPNQPHHF. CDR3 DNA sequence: TGTGCCAGCAGCCAAGGTGGGGGGCCTAATCAGCCCCACCATTTT.

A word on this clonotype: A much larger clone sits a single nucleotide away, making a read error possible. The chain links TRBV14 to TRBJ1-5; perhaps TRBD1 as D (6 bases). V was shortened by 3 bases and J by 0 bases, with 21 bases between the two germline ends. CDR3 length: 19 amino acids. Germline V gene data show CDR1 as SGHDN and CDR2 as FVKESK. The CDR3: CASSHPRGDLRFSNQPQHF. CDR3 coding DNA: TGTGCCAGCAGCCACCCCAGGGGAGACTTAAGGTTTAGCAATCAGCCCCAGCATTTT.

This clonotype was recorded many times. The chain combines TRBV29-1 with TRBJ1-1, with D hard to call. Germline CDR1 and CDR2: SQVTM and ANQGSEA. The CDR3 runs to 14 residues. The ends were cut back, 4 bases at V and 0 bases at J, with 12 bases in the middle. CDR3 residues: CSVVEGLMNTEAFF. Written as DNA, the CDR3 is TGCAGCGTTGTCGAGGGCCTCATGAACACTGAAGCTTTCTTT.

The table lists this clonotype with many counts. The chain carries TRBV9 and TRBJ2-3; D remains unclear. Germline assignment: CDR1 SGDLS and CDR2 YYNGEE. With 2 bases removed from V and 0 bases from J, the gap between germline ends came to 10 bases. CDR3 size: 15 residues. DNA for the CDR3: TGTGCCAGCAGCGTCGCCGGACCCAGCACAGATACGCAGTATTTT. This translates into CASSVAGPSTDTQYF.

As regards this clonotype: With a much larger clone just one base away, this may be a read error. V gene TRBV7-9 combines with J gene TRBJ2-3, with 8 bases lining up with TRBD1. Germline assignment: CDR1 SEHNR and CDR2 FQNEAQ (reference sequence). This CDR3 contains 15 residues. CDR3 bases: TGTACCAGCAGCTTAGTGGGACAGGCCACAGATACGCAGTATTTT. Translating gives CTSSLVGQATDTQYF.

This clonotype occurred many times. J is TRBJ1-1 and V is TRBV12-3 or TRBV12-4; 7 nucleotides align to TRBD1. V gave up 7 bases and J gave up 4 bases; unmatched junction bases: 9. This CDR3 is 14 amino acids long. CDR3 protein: CASTLDRYVTEAFF. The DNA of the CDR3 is TGTGCCAGCACCCTGGACAGGTACGTCACTGAAGCTTTCTTT.

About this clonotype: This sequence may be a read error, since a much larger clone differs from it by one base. The CDR3, as DNA: TGTGCCAGCAGCCCTCCGGAGGTTCCAGAGCAGTACTTC. Its translation: CASSPPEVPEQYF. This chain joins TRBV7-6 and TRBJ2-7, with a possible D match to TRBD2 (5 bases). V lost 5 bases and J 7 bases, leaving 15 bases between the germline ends. Germline V CDR1 and CDR2: SGHVS, FNYEAQ. This CDR3 is built from 13 residues.

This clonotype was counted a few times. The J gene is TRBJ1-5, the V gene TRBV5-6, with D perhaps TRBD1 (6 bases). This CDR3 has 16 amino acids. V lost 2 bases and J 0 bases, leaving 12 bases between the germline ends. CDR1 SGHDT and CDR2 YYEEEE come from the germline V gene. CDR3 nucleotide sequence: TGTGCCAGCAGCTTCGGGACAACTTATAGCAATCAGCCCCAGCATTTT. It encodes CASSFGTTYSNQPQHF.

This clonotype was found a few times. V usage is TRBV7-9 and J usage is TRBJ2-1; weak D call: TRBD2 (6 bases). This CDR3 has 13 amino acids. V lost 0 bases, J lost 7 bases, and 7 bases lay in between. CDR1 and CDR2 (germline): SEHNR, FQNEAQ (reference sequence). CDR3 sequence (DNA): TGTGCCAGCAGCTTAGCGGGGAGGAATGAGCAGTTCTTC. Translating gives CASSLAGRNEQFF. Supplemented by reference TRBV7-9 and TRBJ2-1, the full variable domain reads DTGVSQNPRHKITKRGQNVTFRCDPISEHNRLYWYRQTLGQGPEFLTYFQNEAQLEKSRLLSDRFSAERPKGSFSTLEIQRTEQGDSAMYLCASSLAGRNEQFFGPGTRLTVL.

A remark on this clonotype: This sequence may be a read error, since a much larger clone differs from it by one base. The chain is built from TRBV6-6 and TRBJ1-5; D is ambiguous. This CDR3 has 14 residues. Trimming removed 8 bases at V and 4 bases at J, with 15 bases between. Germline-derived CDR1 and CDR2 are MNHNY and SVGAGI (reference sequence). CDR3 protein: CASGSIRVNQPQHF. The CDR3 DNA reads TGTGCCAGCGGTTCAATCCGAGTAAATCAGCCCCAGCATTTT.

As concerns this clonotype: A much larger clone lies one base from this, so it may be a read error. The CDR3 DNA sequence: TGTGCCAGCCGCTTATTTCAGGGATCAGATACGCAGTATTTT. It encodes CASRLFQGSDTQYF. This chain uses TRBV7-9 with TRBJ2-3, with a possible D match to TRBD1 (5 bases). This CDR3 spans 14 amino acids. Germline values: CDR1 SEHNR, CDR2 FQNEAQ (reference sequence).

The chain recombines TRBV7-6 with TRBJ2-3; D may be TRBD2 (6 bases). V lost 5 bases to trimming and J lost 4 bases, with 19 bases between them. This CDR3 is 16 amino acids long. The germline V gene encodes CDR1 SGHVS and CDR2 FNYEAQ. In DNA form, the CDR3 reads TGTGCCAGCAGCCCAACGGTCCAGCGGGCGCCAGATACGCAGTATTTT. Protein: CASSPTVQRAPDTQYF. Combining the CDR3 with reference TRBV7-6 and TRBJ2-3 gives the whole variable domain GAGVSQSPRYKVTKRGQDVALRCDPISGHVSLYWYRQALGQGPEFLTYFNYEAQQDKSGLPNDRFSAERPEGSISTLTIQRTEQRDSAMYRCASSPTVQRAPDTQYFGPGTRLTVL.

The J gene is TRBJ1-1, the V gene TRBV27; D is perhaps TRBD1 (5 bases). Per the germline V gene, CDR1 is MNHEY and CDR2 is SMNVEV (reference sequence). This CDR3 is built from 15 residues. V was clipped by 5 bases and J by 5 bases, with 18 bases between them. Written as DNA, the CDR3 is TGTGCCAGCAGTCCCTCGACGGGGGGTTGGACTGAAGCTTTCTTT. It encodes CASSPSTGGWTEAFF.

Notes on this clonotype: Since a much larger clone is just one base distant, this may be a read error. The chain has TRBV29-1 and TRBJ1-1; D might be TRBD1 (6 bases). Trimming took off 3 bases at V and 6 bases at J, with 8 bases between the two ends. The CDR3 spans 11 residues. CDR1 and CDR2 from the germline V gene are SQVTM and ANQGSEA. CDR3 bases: TGCAGCGTTGATAAGGGGGCTGAAGCTTTCTTT. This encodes CSVDKGAEAFF.

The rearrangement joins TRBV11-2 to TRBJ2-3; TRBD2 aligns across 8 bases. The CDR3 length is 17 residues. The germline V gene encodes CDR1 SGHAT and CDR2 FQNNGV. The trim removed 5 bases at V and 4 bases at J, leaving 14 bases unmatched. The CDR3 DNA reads TGTGCCAGCAGCCTGGGACGAGCGGGAGCATTTCCAGATACGCAGTATTTT. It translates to CASSLGRAGAFPDTQYF.

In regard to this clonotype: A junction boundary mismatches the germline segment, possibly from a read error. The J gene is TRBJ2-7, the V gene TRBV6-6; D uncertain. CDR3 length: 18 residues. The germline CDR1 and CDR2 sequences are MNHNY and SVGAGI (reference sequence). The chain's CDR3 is CASSLWGNVVLGSCEQYF. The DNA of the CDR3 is TGTGCCAGCAGTTTGTGGGGTAACGTTGTTTTGGGATCCTGCGAGCAGTACTTC.

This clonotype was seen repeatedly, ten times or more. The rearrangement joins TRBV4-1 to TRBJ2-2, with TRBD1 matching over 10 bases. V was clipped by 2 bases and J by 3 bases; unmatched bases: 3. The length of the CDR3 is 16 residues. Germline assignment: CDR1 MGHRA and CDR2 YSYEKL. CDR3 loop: CASSQRDRGYTGELFF. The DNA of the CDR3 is TGCGCCAGCAGCCAAAGGGACAGGGGCTACACCGGGGAGCTGTTTTTT.

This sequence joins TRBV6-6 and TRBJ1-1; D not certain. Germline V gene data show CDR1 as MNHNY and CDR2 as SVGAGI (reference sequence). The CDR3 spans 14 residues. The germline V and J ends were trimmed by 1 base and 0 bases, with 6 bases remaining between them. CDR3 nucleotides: TGTGCCAGCAGTTACTTGCGGATGAACACTGAAGCTTTCTTT. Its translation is CASSYLRMNTEAFF.

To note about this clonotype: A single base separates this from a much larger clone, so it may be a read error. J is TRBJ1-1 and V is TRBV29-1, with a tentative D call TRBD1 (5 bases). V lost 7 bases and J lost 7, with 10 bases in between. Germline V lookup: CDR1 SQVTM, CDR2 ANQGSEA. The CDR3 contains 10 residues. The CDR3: CSDRDGEAFF. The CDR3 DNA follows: TGCAGCGATAGGGACGGTGAAGCTTTCTTT.

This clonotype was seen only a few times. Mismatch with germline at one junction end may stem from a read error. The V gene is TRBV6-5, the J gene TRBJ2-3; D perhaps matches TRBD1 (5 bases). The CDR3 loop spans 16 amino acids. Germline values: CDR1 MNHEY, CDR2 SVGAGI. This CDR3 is CAGSPGYSDPTDTQYF. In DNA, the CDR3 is TGTGCCGGCAGTCCAGGGTACTCAGACCCCACAGATACGCAGTATTTT.

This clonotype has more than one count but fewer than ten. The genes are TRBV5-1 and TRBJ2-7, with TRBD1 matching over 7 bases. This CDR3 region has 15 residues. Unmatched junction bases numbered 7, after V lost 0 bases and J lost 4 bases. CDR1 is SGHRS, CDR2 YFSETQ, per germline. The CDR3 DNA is TGCGCCAGCAGCTTGGAGGGACAGAGTGTGTACGAGCAGTACTTC. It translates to CASSLEGQSVYEQYF.

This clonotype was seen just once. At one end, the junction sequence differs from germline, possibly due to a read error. CDR3 nucleotides: TGTGCCAGCAGCTTGGTAGGGGATACGACAGATACGCTGTATTTT. Its protein is CASSLVGDTTDTLYF. The J gene is TRBJ2-3, the V gene TRBV5-6; D perhaps matches TRBD1 (5 bases). Per germline, CDR1 SGHDT and CDR2 YYEEEE. CDR3 size: 15 residues.

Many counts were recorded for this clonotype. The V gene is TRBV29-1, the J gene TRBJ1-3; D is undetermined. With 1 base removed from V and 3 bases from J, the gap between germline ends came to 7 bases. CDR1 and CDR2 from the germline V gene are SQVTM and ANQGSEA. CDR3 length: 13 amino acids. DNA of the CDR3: TGCAGCGTTGAAGTCCAGGATGGAAACACCATATATTTT. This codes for CSVEVQDGNTIYF. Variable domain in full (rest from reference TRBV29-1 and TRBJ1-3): SAVISQKPSRDICQRGTSLTIQCQVDSQVTMMFWYRQQPGQSLTLIATANQGSEATYESGFVIDKFPISRPNLTFSTLTVSNMSPEDSSIYLCSVEVQDGNTIYFGEGSWLTVV.